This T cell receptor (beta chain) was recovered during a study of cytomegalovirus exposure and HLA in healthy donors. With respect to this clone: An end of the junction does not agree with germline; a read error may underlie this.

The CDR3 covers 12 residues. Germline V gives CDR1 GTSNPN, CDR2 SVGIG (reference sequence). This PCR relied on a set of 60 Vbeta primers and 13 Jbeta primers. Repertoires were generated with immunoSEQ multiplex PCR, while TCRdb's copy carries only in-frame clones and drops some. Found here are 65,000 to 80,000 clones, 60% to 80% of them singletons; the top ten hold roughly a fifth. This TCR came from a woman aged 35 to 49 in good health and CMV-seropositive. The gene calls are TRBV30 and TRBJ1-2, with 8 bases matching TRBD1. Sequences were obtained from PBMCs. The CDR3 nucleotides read TGTGCCTGGAGTGTATCTAGGACAGGGACCAGCTTC. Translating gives CAWSVSRTGTSF.